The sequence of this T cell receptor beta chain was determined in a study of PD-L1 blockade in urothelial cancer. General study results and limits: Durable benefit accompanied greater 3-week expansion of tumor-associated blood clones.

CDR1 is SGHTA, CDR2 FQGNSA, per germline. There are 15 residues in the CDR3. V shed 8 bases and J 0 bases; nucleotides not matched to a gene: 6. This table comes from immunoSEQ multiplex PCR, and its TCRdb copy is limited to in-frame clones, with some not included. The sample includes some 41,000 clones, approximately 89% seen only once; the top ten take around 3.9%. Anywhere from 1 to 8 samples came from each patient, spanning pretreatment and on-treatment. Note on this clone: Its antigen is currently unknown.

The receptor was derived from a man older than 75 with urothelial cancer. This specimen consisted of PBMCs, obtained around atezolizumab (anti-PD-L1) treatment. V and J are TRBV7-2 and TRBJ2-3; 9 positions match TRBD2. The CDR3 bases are TGTGCCAGCCGCCGACTAGCGGCCAGCACAGATACGCAGTATTTT. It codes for CASRRLAASTDTQYF.